A selection of T cell receptor beta chains follows, all from one sample in a study of T cell repertoires in cytomegalovirus infection. Via MiXCR, TCRdb re-called the reads, giving one row per CDR3 protein. Among around 300,000 distinct CDR3 sequences listed, approximately 9.5% were seen once. What was sequenced was PBMCs. The origin of the receptors is a human donor in good health (CMV status not recorded). Some clones in this sample may be carry-over from other donors' samples. Both conserved end residues are part of each CDR3. D genes are given only for firm matches. Not every row has a clone size; where given, it reads once, few, many or a size class.

TRBV15	.	.	TRBJ1-4	TGTGCCACCAGCAGAGAGGGGGGGGCCCCTGAAAAACTGTTTTTT	CATSREGGAPEKLFF
TRBV6-1	many	TRBD2	TRBJ2-1	TGTGCCAGCAAAGCGGGAGGGTTCAATGAGCAGTTCTTC	CASKAGGFNEQFF
TRBV6-2/TRBV6-3	many	TRBD1	TRBJ2-2	TGTGCCAGCAGACTCGGACAGGGGGCAAGGTGGAACACCGGGGAGCTGTTTTTT	CASRLGQGARWNTGELFF
TRBV12-5	.	TRBD2	TRBJ2-3	TGTGCTAGTGCCCGGGAGTATAGCGGGATGTCGACAGATACGCAGTATTTT	CASAREYSGMSTDTQYF
TRBV27	many	.	TRBJ2-1	TGTGCCAGCAGTCTTGACTACTTTGGAGTGAATGAGCAGTTCTTC	CASSLDYFGVNEQFF
TRBV7-8	many	TRBD2	TRBJ2-2	TGTGCCAGCAGCTTACGAGGACTAGCGGGGAACACCGGGGAGCTGTTTTTT	CASSLRGLAGNTGELFF
TRBV2	.	TRBD1	TRBJ2-1	TGTGCCAGCAGTGAACGGACAGGCTACAATGAGCAGTTCTTC	CASSERTGYNEQFF
TRBV19	.	.	TRBJ2-1	TGTGCCAGTAGTATGGGGAGGGGGAACAATGAGCAGTTCTTC	CASSMGRGNNEQFF
TRBV7-2	many	.	TRBJ2-7	TGTGCCAGCAGCTTAGCGCCTGTCGACGAGCAGTACTTC	CASSLAPVDEQYF
TRBV27	.	.	TRBJ1-3	TGTGCCAGCAGTTCGTTCTCTGGAAACACCATATATTTT	CASSSFSGNTIYF
TRBV7-9	.	.	TRBJ1-3	TGTGCCAGCAGCTTAGCGCTTTCAGGGTCAAGAAACACCATATATTTT	CASSLALSGSRNTIYF
TRBV7-6	.	TRBD1	TRBJ2-2	TGTGCCAGCAGCCGGGACAGGGGGCCCAACGGGGAGCTGTTTTTT	CASSRDRGPNGELFF
TRBV12-3/TRBV12-4	few	TRBD2	TRBJ2-7	TGTGCCAGCAGTCCCCGGGGGCGGGGGGTTTCCTACGAGCAGTACTTC	CASSPRGRGVSYEQYF
TRBV12-3/TRBV12-4	few	TRBD1	TRBJ1-2	TGTGCCAGCAGTTTAACAGGACAGGGCATGCATGGCTACACCTTC	CASSLTGQGMHGYTF
TRBV7-2	few	TRBD1	TRBJ2-7	TGTGCCAGCAGCTCGGGACAGGCCCCCTACGAGCAGTACTTC	CASSSGQAPYEQYF
TRBV7-2	many	TRBD2	TRBJ2-1	TGTGCCAGCAGCTTAGATTGGGGGACTACCACCCGCAATGAGCAGTTCTTC	CASSLDWGTTTRNEQFF
TRBV25-1	few	TRBD1	TRBJ1-6	TGTGCCAGCAGACGATCCACAGGGGGAGATAATTCACCCCTCCACTTT	CASRRSTGGDNSPLHF
TRBV4-1	few	.	TRBJ1-4	TGCGCCAGCAGCCAAACCATGACTAATGAAAAACTGTTTTTT	CASSQTMTNEKLFF
TRBV20-1	many	TRBD1	TRBJ2-5	TGCAGTGCTGCGTACATTACAGGGGCAGAGACCCAGTACTTC	CSAAYITGAETQYF
TRBV19	few	TRBD2	TRBJ2-1	TGTGCCAGTAGTATCAACCAGGGAGGGTCCTACAATGAGCAGTTCTTC	CASSINQGGSYNEQFF
TRBV28	.	.	TRBJ2-1	TGTGCCAGCAGCCTGTTCGGGCCCTCCTACAATGAGCAGTTCTTC	CASSLFGPSYNEQFF
TRBV28	many	.	TRBJ2-1	TGTGCCAGCAGTTTATACAGAGACGAGCAGTTCTTC	CASSLYRDEQFF
TRBV7-6	many	.	TRBJ2-1	TGTGCCAGCAGCGCCCGGCTTCAAGGGGATGAGCAGTTCTTC	CASSARLQGDEQFF
TRBV20-1	many	TRBD1	TRBJ1-6	TGCAGTGCTAACGCGCGCTCGGGACAGCAAAATTCACCCCTCCACTTT	CSANARSGQQNSPLHF
TRBV7-6	.	.	TRBJ2-7	TGTGCCAGCAGCCGACTTGTCTTGGAGCAGTACTTC	CASSRLVLEQYF
TRBV28	many	TRBD1	TRBJ2-1	TGTGCCAGCAGCACCGGGACAGGGGCCTACAATGAGCAGTTCTTC	CASSTGTGAYNEQFF